A selection of T cell receptor beta chains follows, all from one sample in a study of HIV-infected patients and healthy controls. TCRdb processed the 5' RACE reads anew with MiXCR; each CDR3 protein has one entry. The table has more than 10,000 distinct CDR3 sequences, around 8% seen once. Source material: blood. Receptors originate from an adult in good health. CDR3s include the opening cysteine and the closing phenylalanine or tryptophan. D genes are given only for firm matches. Rows may omit the clone size; those that give it use once, few, many or a size class.

V gene	clone size	D gene	J gene	CDR3 protein	CDR3 DNA
TRBV20-1	NA	TRBD1	TRBJ2-7	CRASDRASYEQYF	TGCAGGGCTTCGGACAGGGCCTCCTACGAGCAGTACTTC
TRBV14	medium-sized	NA	TRBJ1-1	CASSQKRGNTEAFF	TGTGCCAGCAGCCAAAAAAGGGGGAACACTGAAGCTTTCTTT
TRBV6-5	medium-sized	NA	TRBJ2-3	CASSLLRGPDTQYF	TGTGCCAGCAGCCTCCTGAGAGGTCCAGATACGCAGTATTTT
TRBV19	NA	TRBD2	TRBJ2-1	CASSMGSGSRHEQFF	TGTGCCAGTAGTATGGGGAGCGGGAGTAGGCATGAGCAGTTCTTC
TRBV7-2	medium-sized	TRBD2	TRBJ2-7	CASSLSGRAPYEQYF	TGTGCCAGCAGCTTAAGCGGGAGGGCGCCCTACGAGCAGTACTTC
TRBV13	NA	NA	TRBJ2-3	CASSPTGWADTQYF	TGTGCCAGCAGCCCTACAGGGTGGGCAGATACGCAGTATTTT
TRBV28	few	TRBD1	TRBJ1-2	CASSVPPGTGYGYTF	TGTGCCAGCAGTGTTCCCCCAGGGACAGGCTATGGCTACACCTTC
TRBV9	many	NA	TRBJ2-1	CASKSAKNEQFF	TGTGCCAGCAAAAGCGCTAAAAATGAGCAGTTCTTC
TRBV19	medium-sized	NA	TRBJ1-5	CASLESDLYSNQPQHF	TGTGCCAGTCTAGAATCAGACTTGTATAGCAATCAGCCCCAGCATTTT
TRBV5-1	medium-sized	NA	TRBJ1-2	CASSYFSPPQRNYGYTF	TGCGCCAGCAGCTATTTTTCCCCCCCACAGCGTAACTATGGCTACACCTTC
TRBV6-2/TRBV6-3	NA	NA	TRBJ2-7	CASTPGGAGSYEQYF	TGTGCCAGCACTCCGGGGGGCGCCGGGTCCTACGAGCAGTACTTC
TRBV6-2/TRBV6-3	medium-sized	NA	TRBJ2-1	CASSYQDKQEAANEQFF	TGTGCCAGCAGTTACCAGGACAAGCAGGAAGCGGCCAATGAGCAGTTCTTC
TRBV7-9	many	NA	TRBJ1-4	CASSFPLDRPNEKLFF	TGTGCCAGCAGCTTCCCGTTAGACCGACCTAATGAAAAACTGTTTTTT
TRBV4-2	many	NA	TRBJ1-2	CASSQDEGGRGYTF	TGTGCCAGCAGCCAAGATGAGGGTGGTCGTGGCTACACCTTC
TRBV2	medium-sized	TRBD2	TRBJ2-3	CASSRALAGADTQYF	TGTGCCAGCAGTAGGGCCCTAGCGGGGGCAGATACGCAGTATTTT
TRBV6-5	many	NA	TRBJ2-6	CASSFDQGGSSGANVLTF	TGTGCCAGCAGTTTCGATCAGGGTGGAAGCTCTGGGGCCAACGTCCTGACTTTC
TRBV28	many	NA	TRBJ1-4	CASRPSLSYRATNEKLFF	TGTGCCAGCAGACCAAGCCTTTCCTACCGTGCAACTAATGAAAAACTGTTTTTT
TRBV20-1	medium-sized	NA	TRBJ2-3	CSAILTGRIDTQYF	TGCAGTGCTATCCTTACAGGGAGAATCGATACGCAGTATTTT
TRBV6-5	NA	NA	TRBJ1-1	CASSYSSHQGSNTEAFF	TGTGCCAGCAGTTACTCGAGTCACCAAGGGTCGAACACTGAAGCTTTCTTT
TRBV15	many	NA	TRBJ2-5	CATSSPGDSQETQYF	TGTGCCACCAGTTCCCCCGGAGACTCCCAAGAGACCCAGTACTTC
TRBV6-6	medium-sized	TRBD2	TRBJ2-3	CASSAGTGLGGGTQYF	TGTGCCAGCAGCGCCGGGACCGGGCTTGGGGGGGGTACGCAGTATTTT
TRBV11-2	medium-sized	NA	TRBJ2-3	CASSLDFRGPGTQYF	TGTGCCAGCAGCTTAGATTTCCGGGGGCCGGGTACGCAGTATTTT
TRBV6-6	medium-sized	TRBD1	TRBJ2-1	CAESGGPYNEQFF	TGTGCCGAATCAGGGGGTCCCTACAATGAGCAGTTCTTC
TRBV19	medium-sized	NA	TRBJ1-5	CASSISPGMVSNQPQHF	TGTGCCAGTAGTATAAGCCCGGGGATGGTTAGCAATCAGCCCCAGCATTTT
TRBV3-1	medium-sized	NA	TRBJ2-7	CASSQPSNYEQYF	TGTGCCAGCAGCCAACCTTCGAACTACGAGCAGTACTTC